The 9 T cell receptor beta chains presented below share a single source sample, sequenced in a study of T cell changes during pregnancy in multiple sclerosis. Sequencing was performed with immunoSEQ multiplex PCR; in TCRdb, only in-frame clones are kept and a portion is missing. The sample holds about 72,000 clones, around 91% seen once. This specimen was peripheral blood, taken in the third trimester of pregnancy. These receptors were taken from a female donor in good health, enrolled as a control in a pregnancy study.

This clone was found once. CDR3 sequence: CASTPRGLGGALGNEQFF. As DNA, the CDR3 is TGTGCCAGCACCCCCCGGGGGCTCGGGGGGGCCTTGGGGAATGAGCAGTTCTTC. The chain couples TRBV5-4 to TRBJ2-1; 8 bases map to TRBD2. CDR3 length: 18 amino acids. In germline, CDR1 is SGHNT, CDR2 YYREEE (reference sequence). The trim removed 6 bases at V and 7 bases at J, leaving 21 bases unmatched.

The chain joins TRBV15 to TRBJ2-1, with 11 positions matching TRBD2. This CDR3 is built from 15 residues. Germline V CDR1 and CDR2: LNHNV, YYDKDF (reference sequence). Trimming at V came to 5 bases and at J to 7 bases, leaving 7 bases not matched to a gene. The CDR3 loop is CATSVSSGGWNEQFF. CDR3 bases: TGTGCCACCAGCGTGTCTAGCGGGGGGTGGAATGAGCAGTTCTTC.

The gene calls are TRBV25-1 and TRBJ2-7, with TRBD2 as a possible D gene (6 bases). V lost 3 bases and J 3 bases, leaving 12 bases between the germline ends. From germline, CDR1 is MGHDK and CDR2 SYGVNS. The CDR3 has 14 residues. The CDR3 is CASSEEGLGYEQYF. CDR3 in DNA: TGTGCCAGCAGTGAGGAGGGCCTAGGCTACGAGCAGTACTTC.

The V call is TRBV1, the J call TRBJ2-1; TRBD2 is the table's D call, not checked against the DNA. TRBV1 is shown as a pseudogene. The CDR3 has 15 residues. The CDR3 spells CTSSPFGLAADEQFF. The CDR3 DNA follows: TGCACCAGCAGCCCGTTTGGACTAGCCGCCGATGAGCAGTTCTTC.

The chain couples TRBV4-1 to TRBJ1-6, with D possibly being TRBD1 (5 bases). Germline V CDR1 and CDR2: MGHRA, YSYEKL. V lost 4 bases to trimming and J lost 6 bases, with 19 bases between them. The CDR3 covers 17 residues. CDR3 DNA sequence: TGCGCCAGCAGCCGGACCGGCGGGACGGAAACTAATTCACCCCTCCACTTT. It yields the protein CASSRTGGTETNSPLHF.

J is TRBJ2-3 and V is TRBV19, with 8 bases fitting TRBD2. V gave up 7 bases and J gave up 3 bases; unmatched junction bases: 6. The CDR3 runs 14 residues. Germline CDR1 LNHDA, CDR2 SQIVND (reference sequence). The CDR3 region has the DNA TGTGCCAGTATATCGACTAGCGAAACAGATACGCAGTATTTT. This gives the protein CASISTSETDTQYF.

This chain joins TRBV5-1 and TRBJ1-1; the D is unclear. This CDR3 is 13 amino acids long. The germline V and J ends were trimmed by 2 bases and 0 bases, with 5 bases remaining between them. Germline loops: CDR1 SGHRS, CDR2 YFSETQ. The CDR3 region is CASSLTVNTEAFF. The CDR3 nucleotides are TGCGCCAGCAGCTTAACAGTGAACACTGAAGCTTTCTTT.

The V call is TRBV5-1, the J call TRBJ2-1, with 12 bases that match TRBD2. V lost 4 bases to trimming and J lost 8 bases; unmatched junction nucleotides: 10. Germline V gene data show CDR1 as SGHRS and CDR2 as YFSETQ. CDR3 length equals 16 residues. CDR3 region: CASSLLAGGAPYEQFF. CDR3 bases: TGCGCCAGCAGCCTACTAGCGGGAGGCGCCCCATATGAGCAGTTCTTC. The full variable domain, rest sourced from reference TRBV5-1 and TRBJ2-1, is KAGVTQTPRYLIKTRGQQVTLSCSPISGHRSVSWYQQTPGQGLQFLFEYFSETQRNKGNFPGRFSGRQFSNSRSEMNVSTLELGDSALYLCASSLLAGGAPYEQFFGPGTRLTVL.

The J gene is TRBJ2-5, the V gene TRBV5-6; D perhaps matches TRBD1 (6 bases). The CDR3 totals 13 residues. Between the trimmed V and J ends, which lost 6 bases and 2 bases, there was a span of 11 bases. Germline assignment: CDR1 SGHDT and CDR2 YYEEEE. Here the CDR3 reads CASTRDTQETQYF. The CDR3 DNA follows: TGTGCCAGCACCCGGGACACTCAAGAGACCCAGTACTTC.